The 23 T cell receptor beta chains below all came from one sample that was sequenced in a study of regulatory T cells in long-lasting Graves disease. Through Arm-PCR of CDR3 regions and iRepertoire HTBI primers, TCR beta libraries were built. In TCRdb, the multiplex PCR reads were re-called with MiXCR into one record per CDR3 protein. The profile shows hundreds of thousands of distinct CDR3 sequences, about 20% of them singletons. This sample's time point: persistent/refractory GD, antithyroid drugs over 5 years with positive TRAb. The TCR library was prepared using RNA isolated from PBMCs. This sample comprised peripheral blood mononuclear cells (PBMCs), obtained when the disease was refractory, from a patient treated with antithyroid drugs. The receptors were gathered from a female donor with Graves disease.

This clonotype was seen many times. CDR3 amino acids: CATSRDAGNTEAFF. DNA of the CDR3: TGTGCCACCAGCAGAGATGCAGGGAACACTGAAGCTTTCTTT. The rearrangement links TRBV15 to TRBJ1-1, with no clear D. The CDR3 runs 14 residues. Per the germline V gene, CDR1 is LNHNV and CDR2 is YYDKDF (reference sequence). With 0 bases removed from V and 1 base from J, the gap between germline ends came to 6 bases.

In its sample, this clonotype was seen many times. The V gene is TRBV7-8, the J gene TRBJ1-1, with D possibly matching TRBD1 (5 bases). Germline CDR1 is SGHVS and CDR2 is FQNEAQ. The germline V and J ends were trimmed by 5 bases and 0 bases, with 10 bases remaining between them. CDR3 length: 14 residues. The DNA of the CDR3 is TGTGCCAGCAGCCTACAGGTAATGAACACTGAAGCTTTCTTT. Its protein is CASSLQVMNTEAFF. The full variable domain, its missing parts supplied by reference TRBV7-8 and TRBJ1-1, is GAGVSQSPRYKVAKRGQDVALRCDPISGHVSLFWYQQALGQGPEFLTYFQNEAQLDKSGLPSDRFFAERPEGSVSTLKIQRTQQEDSAVYLCASSLQVMNTEAFFGQGTRLTVV.

CDR3 bases: TGTGCCAGCAGCTTAGTGCACAGCCCCTACGAGCAGTACTTC. Translation gives CASSLVHSPYEQYF. The chain joins TRBV7-9 to TRBJ2-7, with D hard to call. This CDR3 comprises 14 residues. V lost 1 base to trimming and J lost 2 bases, with 9 bases between them. The germline CDR1 and CDR2 sequences are SEHNR and FQNEAQ (reference sequence). The full variable domain, completed using reference TRBV7-9 and TRBJ2-7, is DTGVSQNPRHKITKRGQNVTFRCDPISEHNRLYWYRQTLGQGPEFLTYFQNEAQLEKSRLLSDRFSAERPKGSFSTLEIQRTEQGDSAMYLCASSLVHSPYEQYFGPGTRLTVT.

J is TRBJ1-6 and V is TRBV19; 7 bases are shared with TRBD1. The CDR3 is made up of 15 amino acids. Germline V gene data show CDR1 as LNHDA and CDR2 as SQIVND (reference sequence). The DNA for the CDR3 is TGTGCGACGAAAGTCAGGGGACAGAGTAATTCACCCCTCCACTTT. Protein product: CATKVRGQSNSPLHF.

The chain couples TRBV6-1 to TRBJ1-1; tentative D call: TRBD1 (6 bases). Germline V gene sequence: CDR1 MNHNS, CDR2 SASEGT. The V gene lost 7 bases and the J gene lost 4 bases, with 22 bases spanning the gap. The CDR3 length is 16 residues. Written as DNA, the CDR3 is TGTGCCAGCATCCCGGGACATTCGCCGGGGGGCACTGAAGCTTTCTTT. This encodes CASIPGHSPGGTEAFF.

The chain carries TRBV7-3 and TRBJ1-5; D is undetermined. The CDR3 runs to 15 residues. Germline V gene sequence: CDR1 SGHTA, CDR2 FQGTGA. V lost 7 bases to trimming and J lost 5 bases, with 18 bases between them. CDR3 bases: TGTGCCAGCATCCGAACATGGATTTGGCATCAGCCCCAGCATTTT. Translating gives CASIRTWIWHQPQHF. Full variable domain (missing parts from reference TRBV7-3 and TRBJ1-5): GAGVSQTPSNKVTEKGKYVELRCDPISGHTALYWYRQSLGQGPEFLIYFQGTGAADDSGLPNDRFFAVRPEGSVSTLKIQRTERGDSAVYLCASIRTWIWHQPQHFGDGTRLSIL.

In DNA form, the CDR3 reads TGTGCCAGCAGCCCCCTCTTACCTCGGACAGGGGGCGAAGGGGCCAACGTCCTGACTTTC. This codes for CASSPLLPRTGGEGANVLTF. The chain carries TRBV11-1 and TRBJ2-6; 11 bases align to TRBD1. V was pared by 5 bases and J by 4 bases, with 16 bases of the junction left unmatched. Germline assignment: CDR1 SGHAT and CDR2 FQDESV (reference sequence). CDR3 length: 20 residues.

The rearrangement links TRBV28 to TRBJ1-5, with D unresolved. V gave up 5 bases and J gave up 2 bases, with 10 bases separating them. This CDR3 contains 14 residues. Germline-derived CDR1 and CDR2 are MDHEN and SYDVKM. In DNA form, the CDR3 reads TGTGCCAGCAGTGGCCGGGGAGGCAATCAGCCCCAGCATTTT. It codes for CASSGRGGNQPQHF. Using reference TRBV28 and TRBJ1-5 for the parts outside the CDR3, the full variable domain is DVKVTQSSRYLVKRTGEKVFLECVQDMDHENMFWYRQDPGLGLRLIYFSYDVKMKEKGDIPEGYSVSREKKERFSLILESASTNQTSMYLCASSGRGGNQPQHFGDGTRLSIL.

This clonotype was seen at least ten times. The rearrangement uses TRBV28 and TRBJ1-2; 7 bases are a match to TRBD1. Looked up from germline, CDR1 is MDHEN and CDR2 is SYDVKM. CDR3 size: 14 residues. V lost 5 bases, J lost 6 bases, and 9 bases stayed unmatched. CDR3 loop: CASSDASRGHGYTF. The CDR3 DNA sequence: TGTGCCAGCAGTGATGCTTCGAGGGGGCATGGCTACACCTTC.

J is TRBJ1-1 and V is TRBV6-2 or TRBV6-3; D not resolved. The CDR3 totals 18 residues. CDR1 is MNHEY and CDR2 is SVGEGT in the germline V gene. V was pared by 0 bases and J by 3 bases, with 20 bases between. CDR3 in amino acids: CASSYSVFGELADTEAFF. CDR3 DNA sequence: TGTGCCAGCAGTTACTCTGTATTTGGGGAACTCGCGGACACTGAAGCTTTCTTT.

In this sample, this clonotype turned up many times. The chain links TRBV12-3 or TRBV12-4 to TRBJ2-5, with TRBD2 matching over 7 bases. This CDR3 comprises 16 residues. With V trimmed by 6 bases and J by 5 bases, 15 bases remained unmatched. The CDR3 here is CASSLKRVAGYETQYF. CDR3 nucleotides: TGTGCCAGCAGCCTAAAGAGGGTAGCGGGCTATGAGACCCAGTACTTC.

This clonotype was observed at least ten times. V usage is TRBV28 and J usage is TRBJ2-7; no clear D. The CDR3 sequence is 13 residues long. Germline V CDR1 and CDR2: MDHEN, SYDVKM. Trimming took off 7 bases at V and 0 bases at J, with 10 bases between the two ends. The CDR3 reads CASKVQSSYEQYF. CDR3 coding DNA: TGTGCCAGCAAAGTACAAAGCTCCTACGAGCAGTACTTC. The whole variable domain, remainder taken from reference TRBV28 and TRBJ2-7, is DVKVTQSSRYLVKRTGEKVFLECVQDMDHENMFWYRQDPGLGLRLIYFSYDVKMKEKGDIPEGYSVSREKKERFSLILESASTNQTSMYLCASKVQSSYEQYFGPGTRLTVT.

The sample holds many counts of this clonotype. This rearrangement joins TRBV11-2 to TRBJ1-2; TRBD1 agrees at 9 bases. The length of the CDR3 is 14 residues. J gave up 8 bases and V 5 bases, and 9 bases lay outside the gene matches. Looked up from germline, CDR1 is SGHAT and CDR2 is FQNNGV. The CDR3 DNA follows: TGTGCCAGCAGCCCCCGGGACAGGGCGAAGGGCTACACCTTC. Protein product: CASSPRDRAKGYTF. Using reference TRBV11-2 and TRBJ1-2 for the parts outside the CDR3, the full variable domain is EAGVAQSPRYKIIEKRQSVAFWCNPISGHATLYWYQQILGQGPKLLIQFQNNGVVDDSQLPKDRFSAERLKGVDSTLKIQPAKLEDSAVYLCASSPRDRAKGYTFGSGTRLTVV.

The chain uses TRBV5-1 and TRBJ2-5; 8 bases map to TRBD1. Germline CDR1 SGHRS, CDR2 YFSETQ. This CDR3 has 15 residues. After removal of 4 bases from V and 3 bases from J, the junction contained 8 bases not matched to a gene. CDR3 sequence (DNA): TGCGCCAGCAGCCCGGGTTCGGGACAGGAAGAGACCCAGTACTTC. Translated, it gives CASSPGSGQEETQYF.

CDR3 residues: CASSLGNPSPGYTF. The CDR3 DNA sequence: TGTGCCAGCAGCTTGGGAAATCCAAGTCCTGGCTACACCTTC. The V and J genes are TRBV5-6 and TRBJ1-2; D is unresolved. V lost 0 bases, J lost 7 bases, and 13 bases lay in between. The CDR3 runs 14 residues. CDR1 SGHDT and CDR2 YYEEEE come from the germline V gene.

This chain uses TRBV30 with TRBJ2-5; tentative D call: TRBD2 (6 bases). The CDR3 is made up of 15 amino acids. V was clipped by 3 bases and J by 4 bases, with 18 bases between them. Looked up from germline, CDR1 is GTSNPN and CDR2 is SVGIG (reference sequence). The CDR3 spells CAWSSRELFGETQYF. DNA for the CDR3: TGTGCCTGGAGCTCCCGGGAGTTGTTTGGAGAGACCCAGTACTTC.

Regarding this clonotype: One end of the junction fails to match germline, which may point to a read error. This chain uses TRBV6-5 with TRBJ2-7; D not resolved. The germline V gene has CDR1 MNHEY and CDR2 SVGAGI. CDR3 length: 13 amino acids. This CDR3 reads CANSYSITAEQYF. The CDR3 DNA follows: TGTGCCAACAGTTACTCGATCACCGCCGAGCAGTACTTC.

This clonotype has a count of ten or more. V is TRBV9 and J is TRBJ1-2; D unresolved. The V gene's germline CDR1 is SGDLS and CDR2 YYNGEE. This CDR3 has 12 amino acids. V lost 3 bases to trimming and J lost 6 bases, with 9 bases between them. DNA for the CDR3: TGTGCCAGCAGCGAAATATGGGATGGCTACACCTTC. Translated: CASSEIWDGYTF.

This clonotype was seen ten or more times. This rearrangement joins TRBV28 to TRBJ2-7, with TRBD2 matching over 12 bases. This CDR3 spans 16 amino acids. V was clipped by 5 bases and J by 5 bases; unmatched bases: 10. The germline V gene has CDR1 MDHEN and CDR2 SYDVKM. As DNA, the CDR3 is TGTGCCAGCAGTCTCTACCATAGACTAGCGGGGGACGAGCAGTACTTC. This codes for CASSLYHRLAGDEQYF.

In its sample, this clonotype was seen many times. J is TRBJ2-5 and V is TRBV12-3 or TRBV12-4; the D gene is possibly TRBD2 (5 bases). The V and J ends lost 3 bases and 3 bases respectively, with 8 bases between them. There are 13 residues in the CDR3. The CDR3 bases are TGTGCCAGCAGTTTCGGAGCGGAAGAGACCCAGTACTTC. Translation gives CASSFGAEETQYF.

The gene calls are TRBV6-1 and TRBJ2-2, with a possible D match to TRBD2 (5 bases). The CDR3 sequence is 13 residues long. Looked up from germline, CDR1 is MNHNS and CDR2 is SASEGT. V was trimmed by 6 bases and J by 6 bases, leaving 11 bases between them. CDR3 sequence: CASSRRVAGELFF. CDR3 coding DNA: TGTGCCAGCAGCCGGCGGGTGGCCGGGGAGCTGTTTTTT.

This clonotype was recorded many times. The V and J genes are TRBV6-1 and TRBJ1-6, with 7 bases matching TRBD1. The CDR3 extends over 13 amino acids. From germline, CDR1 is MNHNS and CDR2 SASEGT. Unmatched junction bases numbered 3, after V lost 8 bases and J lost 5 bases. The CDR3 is CASVQGDNSPLHF. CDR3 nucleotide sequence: TGTGCCAGCGTCCAGGGGGATAATTCACCCCTCCACTTT.

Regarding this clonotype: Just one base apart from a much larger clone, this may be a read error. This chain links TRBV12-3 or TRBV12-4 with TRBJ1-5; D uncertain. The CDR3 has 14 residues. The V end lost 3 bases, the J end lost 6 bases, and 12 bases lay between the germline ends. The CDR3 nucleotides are TGTGCCAGCAGTTTTAGATCTGACGGTCAGCCCCAGCATTTT. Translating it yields CASSFRSDGQPQHF.